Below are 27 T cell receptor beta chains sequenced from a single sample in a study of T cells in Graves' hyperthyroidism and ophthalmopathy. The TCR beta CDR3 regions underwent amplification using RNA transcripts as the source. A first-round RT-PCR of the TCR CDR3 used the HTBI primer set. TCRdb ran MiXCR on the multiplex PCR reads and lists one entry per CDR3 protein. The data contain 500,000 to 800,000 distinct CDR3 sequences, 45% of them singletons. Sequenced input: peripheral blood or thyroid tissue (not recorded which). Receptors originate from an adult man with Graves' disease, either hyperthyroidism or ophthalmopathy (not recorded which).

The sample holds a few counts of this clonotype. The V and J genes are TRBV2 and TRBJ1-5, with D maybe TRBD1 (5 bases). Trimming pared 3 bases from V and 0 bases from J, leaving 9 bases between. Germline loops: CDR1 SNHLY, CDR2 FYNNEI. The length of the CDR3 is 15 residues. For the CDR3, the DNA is TGTGCCAGCAGTGATGGGGCATTTAGCAATCAGCCCCAGCATTTT. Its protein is CASSDGAFSNQPQHF.

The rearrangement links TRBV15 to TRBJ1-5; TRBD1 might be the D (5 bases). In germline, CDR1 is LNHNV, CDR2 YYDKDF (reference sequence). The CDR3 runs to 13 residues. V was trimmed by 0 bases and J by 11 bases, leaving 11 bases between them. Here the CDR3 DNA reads TGTGCCACCAGCAGAGAAATGGGGGAGACCCAGCATTTT. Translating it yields CATSREMGETQHF.

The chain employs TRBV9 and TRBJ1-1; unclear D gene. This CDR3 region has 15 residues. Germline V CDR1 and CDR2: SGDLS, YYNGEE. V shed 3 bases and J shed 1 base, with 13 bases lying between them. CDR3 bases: TGTGCCAGCAGCGGACGGACGATACAGAACACTGAAGCTTTCTTT. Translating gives CASSGRTIQNTEAFF.

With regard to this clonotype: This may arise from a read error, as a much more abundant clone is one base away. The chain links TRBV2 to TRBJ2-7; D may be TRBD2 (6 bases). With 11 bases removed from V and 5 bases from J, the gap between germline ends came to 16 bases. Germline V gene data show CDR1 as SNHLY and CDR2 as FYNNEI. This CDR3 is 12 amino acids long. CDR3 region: CAFRTRDHEQYF. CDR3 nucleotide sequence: TGTGCCTTCAGGACGCGGGACCACGAGCAGTACTTC.

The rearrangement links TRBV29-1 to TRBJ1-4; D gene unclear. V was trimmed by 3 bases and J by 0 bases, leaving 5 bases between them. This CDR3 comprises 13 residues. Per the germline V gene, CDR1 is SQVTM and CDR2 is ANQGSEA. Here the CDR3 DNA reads TGCAGCGTTGACGTGACAACTAATGAAAAACTGTTTTTT. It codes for CSVDVTTNEKLFF.

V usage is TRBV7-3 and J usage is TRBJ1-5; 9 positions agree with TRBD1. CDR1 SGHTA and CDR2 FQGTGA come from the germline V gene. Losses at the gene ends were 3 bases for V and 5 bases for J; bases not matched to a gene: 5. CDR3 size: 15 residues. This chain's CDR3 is CASSLGQGSDQPQHF. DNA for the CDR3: TGTGCCAGCAGCTTGGGACAGGGAAGCGATCAGCCCCAGCATTTT.

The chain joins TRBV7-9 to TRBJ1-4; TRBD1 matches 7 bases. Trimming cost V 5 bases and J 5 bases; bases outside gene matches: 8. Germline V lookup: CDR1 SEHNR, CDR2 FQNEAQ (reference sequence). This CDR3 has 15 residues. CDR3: CASSARAGGNEKLFF. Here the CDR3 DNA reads TGTGCCAGCAGCGCGCGGGCAGGGGGGAATGAAAAACTGTTTTTT. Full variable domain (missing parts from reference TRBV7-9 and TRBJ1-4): DTGVSQNPRHKITKRGQNVTFRCDPISEHNRLYWYRQTLGQGPEFLTYFQNEAQLEKSRLLSDRFSAERPKGSFSTLEIQRTEQGDSAMYLCASSARAGGNEKLFFGSGTQLSVL.

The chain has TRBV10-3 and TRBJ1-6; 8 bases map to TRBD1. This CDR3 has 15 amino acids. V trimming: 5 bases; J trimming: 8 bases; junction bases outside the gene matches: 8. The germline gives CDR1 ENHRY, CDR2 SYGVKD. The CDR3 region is CAISRLGTGYSPLHF. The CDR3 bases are TGTGCCATCAGTCGACTCGGGACAGGTTATTCACCCCTCCACTTT.

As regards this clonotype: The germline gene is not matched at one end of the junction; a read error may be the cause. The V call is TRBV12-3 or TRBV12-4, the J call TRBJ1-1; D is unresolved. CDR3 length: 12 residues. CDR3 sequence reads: CASSLAPNEAFF. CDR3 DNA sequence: TGTGCCAGCAGCTTAGCGCCGAATGAAGCTTTCTTT.

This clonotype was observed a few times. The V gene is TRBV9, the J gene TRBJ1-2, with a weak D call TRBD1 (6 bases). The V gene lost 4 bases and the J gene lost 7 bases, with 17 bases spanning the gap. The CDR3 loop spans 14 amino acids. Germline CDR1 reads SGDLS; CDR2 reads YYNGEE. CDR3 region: CASSQDGGRGGYTF. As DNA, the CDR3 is TGTGCCAGCAGCCAAGACGGGGGGCGGGGTGGCTACACCTTC. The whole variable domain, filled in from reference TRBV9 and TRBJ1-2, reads DSGVTQTPKHLITATGQRVTLRCSPRSGDLSVYWYQQSLDQGLQFLIQYYNGEERAKGNILERFSAQQFPDLHSELNLSSLELGDSALYFCASSQDGGRGGYTFGSGTRLTVV.

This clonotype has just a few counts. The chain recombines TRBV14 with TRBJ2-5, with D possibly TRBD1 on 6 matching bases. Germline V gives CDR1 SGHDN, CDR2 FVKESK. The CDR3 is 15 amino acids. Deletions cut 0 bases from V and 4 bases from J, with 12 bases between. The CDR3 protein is CASSQEQGITETQYF. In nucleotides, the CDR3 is TGTGCCAGCAGCCAAGAGCAGGGGATTACAGAGACCCAGTACTTC. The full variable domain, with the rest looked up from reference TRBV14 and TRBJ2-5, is EAGVTQFPSHSVIEKGQTVTLRCDPISGHDNLYWYRRVMGKEIKFLLHFVKESKQDESGMPNNRFLAERTGGTYSTLKVQPAELEDSGVYFCASSQEQGITETQYFGPGTRLLVL.

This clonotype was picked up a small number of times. As DNA, the CDR3 is TGTGCCAGCAGTTTTGGAGGGACTCGTGACTATGGCTACACCTTC. This encodes CASSFGGTRDYGYTF. The gene calls are TRBV28 and TRBJ1-2; maybe TRBD1 (5 bases). The V end lost 3 bases, the J end lost 3 bases, and 14 bases lay between the germline ends. The CDR3 totals 15 residues. The germline CDR1 and CDR2 sequences are MDHEN and SYDVKM.

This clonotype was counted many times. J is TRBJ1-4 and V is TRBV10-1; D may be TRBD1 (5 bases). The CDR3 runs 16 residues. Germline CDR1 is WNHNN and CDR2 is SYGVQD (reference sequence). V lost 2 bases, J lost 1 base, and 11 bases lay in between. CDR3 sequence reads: CASSEPSGRTNEKLFF. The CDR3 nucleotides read TGCGCCAGCAGTGAGCCGTCAGGGAGAACTAATGAAAAACTGTTTTTT.

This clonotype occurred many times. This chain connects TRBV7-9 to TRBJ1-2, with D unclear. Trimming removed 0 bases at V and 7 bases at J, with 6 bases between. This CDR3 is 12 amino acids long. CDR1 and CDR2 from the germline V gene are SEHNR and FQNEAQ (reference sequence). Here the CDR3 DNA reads TGTGCCAGCAGCTTAGCGAAAAGTGGCTACACCTTC. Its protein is CASSLAKSGYTF.

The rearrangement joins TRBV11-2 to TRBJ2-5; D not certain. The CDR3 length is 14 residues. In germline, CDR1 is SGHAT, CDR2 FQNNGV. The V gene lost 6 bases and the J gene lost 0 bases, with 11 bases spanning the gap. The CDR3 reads CASSLTFNQETQYF. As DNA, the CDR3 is TGTGCCAGCAGTCTCACCTTCAACCAAGAGACCCAGTACTTC.

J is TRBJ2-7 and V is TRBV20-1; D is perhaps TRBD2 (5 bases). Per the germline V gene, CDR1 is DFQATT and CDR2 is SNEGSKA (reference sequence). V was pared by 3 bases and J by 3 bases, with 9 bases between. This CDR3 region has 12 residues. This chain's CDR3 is CSASRDDYEQYF. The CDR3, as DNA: TGCAGTGCTAGCCGGGATGACTACGAGCAGTACTTC.

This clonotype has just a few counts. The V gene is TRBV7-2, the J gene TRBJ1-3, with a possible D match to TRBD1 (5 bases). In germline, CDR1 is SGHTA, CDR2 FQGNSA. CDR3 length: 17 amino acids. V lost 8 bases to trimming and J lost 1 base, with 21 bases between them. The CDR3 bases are TGTGCCAGCCTCGAACGGCCGGGACCCATGTCTGGAAACACCATATATTTT. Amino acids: CASLERPGPMSGNTIYF.

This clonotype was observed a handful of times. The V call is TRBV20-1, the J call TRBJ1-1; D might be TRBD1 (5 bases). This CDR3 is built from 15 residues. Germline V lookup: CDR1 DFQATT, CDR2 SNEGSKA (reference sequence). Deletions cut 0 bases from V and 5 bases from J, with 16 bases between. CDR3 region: CSARDDVSWGTEAFF. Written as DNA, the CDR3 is TGCAGTGCTAGAGACGATGTCTCTTGGGGGACTGAAGCTTTCTTT.

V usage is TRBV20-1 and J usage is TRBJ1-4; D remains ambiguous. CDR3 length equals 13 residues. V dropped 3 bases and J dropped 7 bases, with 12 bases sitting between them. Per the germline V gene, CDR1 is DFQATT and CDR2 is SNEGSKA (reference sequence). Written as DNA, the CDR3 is TGCAGTGCTAGTGAACCGGGATCTGAAAAACTGTTTTTT. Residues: CSASEPGSEKLFF.

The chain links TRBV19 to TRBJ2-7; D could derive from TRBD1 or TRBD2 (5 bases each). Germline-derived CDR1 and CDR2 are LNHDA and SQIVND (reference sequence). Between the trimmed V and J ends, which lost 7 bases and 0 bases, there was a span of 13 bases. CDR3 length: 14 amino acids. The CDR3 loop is CASTRDLSSYEQYF. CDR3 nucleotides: TGTGCCAGTACCCGGGACCTAAGCTCCTACGAGCAGTACTTC. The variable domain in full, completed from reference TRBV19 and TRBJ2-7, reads DGGITQSPKYLFRKEGQNVTLSCEQNLNHDAMYWYRQDPGQGLRLIYYSQIVNDFQKGDIAEGYSVSREKKESFPLTVTSAQKNPTAFYLCASTRDLSSYEQYFGPGTRLTVT.

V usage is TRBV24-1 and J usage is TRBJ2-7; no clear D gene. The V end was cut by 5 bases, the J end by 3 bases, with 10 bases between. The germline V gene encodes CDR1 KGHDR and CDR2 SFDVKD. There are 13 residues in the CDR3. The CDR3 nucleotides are TGTGCCACCAGTGCGGTGGATCTCTACGAGCAGTACTTC. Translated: CATSAVDLYEQYF.

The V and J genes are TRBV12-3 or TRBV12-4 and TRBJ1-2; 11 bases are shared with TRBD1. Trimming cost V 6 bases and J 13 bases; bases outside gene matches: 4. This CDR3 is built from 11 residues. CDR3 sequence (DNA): TGTGCCAGCAGGGGACAGGGGGACCTCACCTTC. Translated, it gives CASRGQGDLTF.

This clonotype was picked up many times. The CDR3 DNA reads as TGTGCCAGCAGCTGGGACGGGGAGCTGTTTTTT. It codes for CASSWDGELFF. The J gene is TRBJ2-2, the V gene TRBV7-9; D unresolved. In germline, CDR1 is SEHNR, CDR2 FQNEAQ (reference sequence). V lost 4 bases and J lost 7, with 4 bases in between. The CDR3 runs to 11 residues.

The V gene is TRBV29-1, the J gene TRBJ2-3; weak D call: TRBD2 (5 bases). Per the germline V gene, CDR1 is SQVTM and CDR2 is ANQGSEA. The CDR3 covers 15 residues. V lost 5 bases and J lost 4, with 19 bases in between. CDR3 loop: CSVLGSVRSADTQYF. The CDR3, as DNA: TGCAGCGTTTTAGGTAGCGTGAGGTCGGCAGATACGCAGTATTTT.

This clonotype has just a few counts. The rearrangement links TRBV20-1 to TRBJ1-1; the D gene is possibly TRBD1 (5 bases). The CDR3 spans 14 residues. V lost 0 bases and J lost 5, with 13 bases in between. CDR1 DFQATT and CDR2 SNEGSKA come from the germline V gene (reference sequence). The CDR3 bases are TGCAGTGCTAGAGATATGGGGGGGAGGACTGAAGCTTTCTTT. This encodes CSARDMGGRTEAFF.

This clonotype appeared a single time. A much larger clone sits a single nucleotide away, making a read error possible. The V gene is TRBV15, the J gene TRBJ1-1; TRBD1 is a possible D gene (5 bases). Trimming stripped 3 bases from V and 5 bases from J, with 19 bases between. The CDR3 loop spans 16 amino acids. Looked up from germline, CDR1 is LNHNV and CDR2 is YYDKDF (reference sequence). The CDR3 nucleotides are TGTGCCACCAGCAGGGACAACGCAAACCGGCGGACTGAAGCTTTCTTT. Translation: CATSRDNANRRTEAFF.

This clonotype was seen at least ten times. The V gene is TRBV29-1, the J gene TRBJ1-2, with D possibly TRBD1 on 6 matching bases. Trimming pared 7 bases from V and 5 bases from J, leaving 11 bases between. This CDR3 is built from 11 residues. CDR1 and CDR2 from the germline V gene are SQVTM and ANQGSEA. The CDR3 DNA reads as TGCAGCGAGGGGGACGGATATGGCTACACCTTC. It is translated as CSEGDGYGYTF.